Each of the 30 T cell receptor beta chains below was sequenced from the same sample in a study of T cell repertoires in cytomegalovirus infection. TCRdb recomputed calls from the reads with MiXCR, one row per CDR3 protein. The sample gives hundreds of thousands of distinct CDR3 sequences, about 24% of which show up once; roughly 8% is in the top ten. Specimen: CD8+ T cells from PBMCs. The receptors here all came from a human donor in good health (CMV status not recorded). Some clones in this sample may be carry-over from other donors' samples.

Ten or more counts support this clonotype. The V and J genes are TRBV20-1 and TRBJ2-1; D is unclear. The V end was cut by 5 bases, the J end by 2 bases, with 16 bases between. The CDR3 has 15 residues. Germline CDR1 DFQATT, CDR2 SNEGSKA (reference sequence). The CDR3 is CSARALQETYNEQFF. Here the CDR3 DNA reads TGCAGTGCTCGCGCGCTCCAGGAAACCTACAATGAGCAGTTCTTC.

V usage is TRBV12-5 and J usage is TRBJ1-1; D not certain. The CDR3 runs to 15 residues. CDR1 and CDR2 from the germline V gene are LGHNT and FRNRAP. The V gene lost 0 bases and the J gene lost 0 bases, with 8 bases spanning the gap. The CDR3 DNA reads TGTGCTAGTGGTTTGGTACGCGAGGTGAACACTGAAGCTTTCTTT. Translation: CASGLVREVNTEAFF. Together with reference TRBV12-5 and TRBJ1-1, the CDR3 gives the full variable domain: DARVTQTPRHKVTEMGQEVTMRCQPILGHNTVFWYRQTMMQGLELLAYFRNRAPLDDSGMPKDRFSAEMPDATLATLKIQPSEPRDSAVYFCASGLVREVNTEAFFGQGTRLTVV.

Details on this clonotype: One base away lies a much larger clone, so this may be a sequencing read error. This chain joins TRBV6-2 or TRBV6-3 and TRBJ2-7; D is possibly TRBD1 or TRBD2 (5 bases each). The CDR3 is 15 amino acids. V was clipped by 4 bases and J by 5 bases, with 18 bases between them. CDR1 and CDR2 (germline): MNHEY, SVGEGT. CDR3 amino acids: CASSLTGRGVHEQYV. CDR3 DNA sequence: TGTGCCAGCAGTTTAACGGGACGGGGTGTTCACGAGCAGTACGTC.

Many counts were recorded for this clonotype. This rearrangement joins TRBV7-6 to TRBJ2-2; 9 bases are shared with TRBD1. CDR1 and CDR2 (germline): SGHVS, FNYEAQ. V was clipped by 4 bases and J by 3 bases; unmatched bases: 3. This CDR3 is 15 amino acids long. CDR3 DNA sequence: TGTGCCAGCAGCTCGGGACAGGGAGACACCGGGGAGCTGTTTTTT. Amino acid sequence: CASSSGQGDTGELFF. Combining the CDR3 with reference TRBV7-6 and TRBJ2-2 gives the whole variable domain GAGVSQSPRYKVTKRGQDVALRCDPISGHVSLYWYRQALGQGPEFLTYFNYEAQQDKSGLPNDRFSAERPEGSISTLTIQRTEQRDSAMYRCASSSGQGDTGELFFGEGSRLTVL.

This chain uses TRBV5-4 with TRBJ2-7; 9 nucleotides agree with TRBD2. The junction had 0 bases not matched to a gene; V was cut back by 2 bases and J by 3 bases. From germline, CDR1 is SGHNT and CDR2 YYREEE (reference sequence). This CDR3 is built from 13 residues. The CDR3 DNA reads as TGTGCCAGCAGCTTTAGCGGGGGCTACGAGCAGTACGTC. This translates into CASSFSGGYEQYV.

Ten or more counts support this clonotype. The chain recombines TRBV6-2 or TRBV6-3 with TRBJ2-5; 11 bases match TRBD2. The ends lost 4 bases at V and 4 bases at J; junction bases unmatched: 8. CDR1 and CDR2 (germline): MNHEY, SVGEGT. The CDR3 runs to 16 residues. Written as DNA, the CDR3 is TGTGCCAGCAGTTCCCCCTTAGCGGGGGGGCGAGAGACCCAGTACTTC. It yields the protein CASSSPLAGGRETQYF.

This clonotype occurred many times. This chain uses TRBV7-6 with TRBJ1-4; TRBD1 agrees at 10 bases. The V and J ends lost 5 bases and 8 bases, in that order; junction bases with no gene match: 11. CDR1 and CDR2 (germline): SGHVS, FNYEAQ. The CDR3 is 16 residues long. The CDR3 spells CASSPTGGASGEKLFF. The CDR3 DNA sequence: TGTGCCAGCAGCCCGACAGGGGGCGCGTCTGGGGAAAAACTGTTTTTT.

The chain employs TRBV10-3 and TRBJ2-3; D is possibly TRBD1 or TRBD2 (5 bases each). V gave up 1 base and J gave up 3 bases, with 20 bases separating them. Germline V lookup: CDR1 ENHRY, CDR2 SYGVKD. This CDR3 is built from 18 residues. This chain's CDR3 is CAISEYPGDLPGTDTQYF. For the CDR3, the DNA is TGTGCCATCAGTGAGTACCCCGGGGACCTCCCCGGGACAGATACGCAGTATTTT.

This clonotype has only a few counts. This sequence joins TRBV2 and TRBJ2-6, with D tentatively TRBD1 (7 bases). Per the germline V gene, CDR1 is SNHLY and CDR2 is FYNNEI. Trimming shortened V by 10 bases and J by 0 bases, and 19 bases separated the two germline ends. This CDR3 is 17 amino acids long. As DNA, the CDR3 is TGTGCCAACCGTGCGGGACAGCTTGCCTCTGGGGCCAACGTCCTGACTTTC. As protein: CANRAGQLASGANVLTF.

This clonotype was detected a few times. The chain uses TRBV25-1 and TRBJ1-1, with TRBD1 as a possible D gene (6 bases). The CDR3 runs to 14 residues. Deletions cut 4 bases from V and 7 bases from J, with 16 bases between. The V gene's germline CDR1 is MGHDK and CDR2 SYGVNS. CDR3: CASSGRTVRGEAFF. For the CDR3, the DNA is TGTGCCAGCAGTGGGAGGACAGTTAGGGGTGAAGCTTTCTTT.

The table lists this clonotype with many counts. The chain uses TRBV7-2 and TRBJ2-5, with 7 bases matching TRBD2. The CDR3 is made up of 18 amino acids. V dropped 5 bases and J dropped 2; count of bases not matched to a gene: 17. The V gene's germline CDR1 is SGHTA and CDR2 FQGNSA. CDR3 in DNA: TGTGCCAGCAGCCCGCCGGGGGGATGGGGCCCCAAACAAGAGACCCAGTACTTC. Amino acid sequence: CASSPPGGWGPKQETQYF.

This clonotype was counted many times. The chain combines TRBV12-5 with TRBJ1-2, with D unclear. Per germline, CDR1 LGHNT and CDR2 FRNRAP. V lost 5 bases and J 1 base, leaving 14 bases between the germline ends. The CDR3 runs to 15 residues. CDR3 in amino acids: CASGPPPGVNYGYTF. CDR3 nucleotide sequence: TGTGCTAGTGGTCCTCCCCCCGGGGTTAACTATGGCTACACCTTC.

This clonotype has a count of ten or more. The V and J genes are TRBV14 and TRBJ1-2; D is unclear. Trimming removed 1 base from V and 5 bases from J, with 5 bases in between. The CDR3 is made up of 12 amino acids. Germline V gene data show CDR1 as SGHDN and CDR2 as FVKESK. The CDR3 protein is CASSQGTYGYTF. CDR3 DNA sequence: TGTGCCAGCAGCCAAGGGACTTATGGCTACACCTTC.

This clonotype was picked up many times. The DNA for the CDR3 is TGTGCCAGCAGCTATGGGGGATATGCGGACGAGCAGTACTTC. It yields the protein CASSYGGYADEQYF. The chain has TRBV5-6 and TRBJ2-7; either TRBD1 or TRBD2 may supply D (5 bases each). CDR3 length: 14 residues. V was pared by 3 bases and J by 5 bases, with 15 bases between. Germline assignment: CDR1 SGHDT and CDR2 YYEEEE. The full variable domain, in which reference TRBV5-6 and TRBJ2-7 provide the parts outside the CDR3, is DAGVTQSPTHLIKTRGQQVTLRCSPKSGHDTVSWYQQALGQGPQFIFQYYEEEERQRGNFPDRFSGHQFPNYSSELNVNALLLGDSALYLCASSYGGYADEQYFGPGTRLTVT.

This clonotype was detected many times. The chain couples TRBV12-3 or TRBV12-4 to TRBJ2-1; D is unclear. V was clipped by 4 bases and J by 0 bases, with 13 bases between them. The CDR3 sequence is 16 residues long. CDR3 DNA sequence: TGTGCCAGCAGTTCCTTCGACGCGAGCTCCTACAATGAGCAGTTCTTC. This codes for CASSSFDASSYNEQFF.

This clonotype was counted at least ten times. V gene TRBV7-8 combines with J gene TRBJ1-1; D is uncertain. The CDR3 consists of 13 residues. The germline V gene has CDR1 SGHVS and CDR2 FQNEAQ. The V end lost 3 bases, the J end lost 7 bases, and 12 bases lay between the germline ends. CDR3 nucleotides: TGTGCCAGCAGCTTTGGGGAGCCTGTTGAAGCTTTCTTT. This codes for CASSFGEPVEAFF.

Comment on this clonotype: This may come from a read error, since a much larger clone is one base off. V is TRBV11-2 and J is TRBJ2-1; D may be TRBD1 (7 bases). Trimming took off 5 bases at V and 6 bases at J, with 17 bases between the two ends. Germline CDR1 SGHAT, CDR2 FQNNGV. This CDR3 region has 15 residues. The CDR3: CASSPEGQPSNEQFF. CDR3 sequence (DNA): TGTGCCAGCAGCCCGGAGGGACAGCCCAGCAATGAGCAGTTCTTC.

This clonotype came up a few times. The V call is TRBV2, the J call TRBJ1-1; TRBD1 might be the D (5 bases). Trimming removed 6 bases at V and 10 bases at J, with 15 bases between. The germline V gene has CDR1 SNHLY and CDR2 FYNNEI. This CDR3 is 12 amino acids long. CDR3 sequence: CASRGTGEGAFF. The CDR3 region has the DNA TGTGCCAGCAGGGGCACAGGTGAGGGAGCTTTCTTT.

Of note for this clonotype: A much bigger clone sits one base away, suggesting this may be a read error. This chain links TRBV24-1 with TRBJ2-2, with D perhaps matching TRBD2 (5 bases). V was trimmed by 4 bases and J by 0 bases, leaving 14 bases between them. Germline loops: CDR1 KGHDR, CDR2 SFDVKD. The CDR3 length is 17 residues. The CDR3: CATSDPWRRSNTGELFF. In DNA form, the CDR3 reads TGTGCCACCAGTGACCCCTGGAGGAGATCGAACACCGGGGAGCTGTTTTTT.

CDR3 sequence reads: CASSEAGWGQRLEQFF. The CDR3 DNA follows: TGTGCCAGCAGTGAAGCGGGTTGGGGACAGAGGCTTGAGCAGTTCTTC. J is TRBJ2-1 and V is TRBV6-1, with 7 bases identical to TRBD1. CDR3 size: 16 residues. The V segment lost 0 bases and the J segment 9 bases; nucleotides outside the gene matches: 11. Germline V lookup: CDR1 MNHNS, CDR2 SASEGT.

This clonotype came up many times. J is TRBJ1-5 and V is TRBV24-1; 8 bases fit TRBD1. The V gene's germline CDR1 is KGHDR and CDR2 SFDVKD. The CDR3 covers 14 residues. With 2 bases clipped from V and 7 bases from J, the junction kept 3 bases outside the gene matches. CDR3: CATSDWDRTQPQHF. The CDR3 DNA reads as TGTGCCACCAGTGATTGGGACAGGACCCAGCCCCAGCATTTT.

J is TRBJ2-3 and V is TRBV28; D uncertain. V gave up 2 bases and J gave up 2 bases, with 8 bases separating them. The V gene's germline CDR1 is MDHEN and CDR2 SYDVKM. The CDR3 totals 14 residues. The CDR3 sequence: CASSLRVFTDTQYF. For the CDR3, the DNA is TGTGCCAGCAGTTTACGGGTTTTCACAGATACGCAGTATTTT.

The chain recombines TRBV19 with TRBJ2-1; the D gene is possibly TRBD2 (5 bases). V lost 5 bases and J 5 bases, leaving 13 bases between the germline ends. Germline V gene sequence: CDR1 LNHDA, CDR2 SQIVND (reference sequence). The CDR3 has 14 residues. The CDR3 region has the DNA TGTGCCAGTAGTCCTGGCGGGTGGGACAATGAGCAGTTCTTC. Its translation: CASSPGGWDNEQFF.

V usage is TRBV12-3 or TRBV12-4 and J usage is TRBJ2-3; tentative D call: TRBD2 (6 bases). The CDR3 runs to 16 residues. With 5 bases removed from V and 0 bases from J, the gap between germline ends came to 15 bases. CDR3 amino acids: CASSRGRGDSTDTQYF. Here the CDR3 DNA reads TGTGCCAGCAGTCGCGGCCGCGGGGACAGCACAGATACGCAGTATTTT.

The chain is built from TRBV28 and TRBJ2-2, with D perhaps TRBD1 or TRBD2 (5 bases each). The CDR3 is made up of 13 amino acids. Germline V gene lookup returns CDR1 MDHEN and CDR2 SYDVKM. The ends were cut back, 6 bases at V and 3 bases at J, with 8 bases in the middle. The chain's CDR3 is CASRGTHTGELFF. The CDR3 region has the DNA TGTGCCAGCAGGGGGACGCACACCGGGGAGCTGTTTTTT.

This clonotype was seen a few times. This chain connects TRBV6-2 or TRBV6-3 to TRBJ2-5; the D gene is possibly TRBD1 (5 bases). The CDR3 has 12 residues. V lost 6 bases to trimming and J lost 3 bases, with 8 bases between them. Germline V CDR1 and CDR2: MNHEY, SVGEGT. Here the CDR3 reads CASSPTEETQYF. CDR3 nucleotides: TGTGCCAGCAGCCCGACAGAAGAGACCCAGTACTTC.

Comment on this clonotype: An end of the junction differs from the germline gene, which may be a read error. The J gene is TRBJ1-5, the V gene TRBV7-2; D is perhaps TRBD1 (5 bases). Germline-derived CDR1 and CDR2 are SGHTA and FQGNSA. The CDR3 spans 15 residues. The CDR3 coding sequence is TGTGCCAGCAGCTTTCAGGGATATAGCAATCGGCCCCAGCATTTT. Encoded protein: CASSFQGYSNRPQHF.

The chain is built from TRBV29-1 and TRBJ2-3; 7 positions agree with TRBD2. With V trimmed by 0 bases and J by 2 bases, 14 bases remained unmatched. Germline-derived CDR1 and CDR2 are SQVTM and ANQGSEA. The CDR3 consists of 18 residues. The CDR3 reads CSVEDPTHLADHTDTQYF. The CDR3 DNA sequence: TGCAGCGTTGAAGACCCAACGCACCTAGCGGACCACACAGATACGCAGTATTTT.

This clonotype was observed a few times. V and J are TRBV28 and TRBJ2-3; possibly TRBD2 for D (5 bases). Germline V gene lookup returns CDR1 MDHEN and CDR2 SYDVKM. V was pared by 2 bases and J by 2 bases, with 11 bases between. The CDR3 covers 15 residues. The CDR3 region has the DNA TGTGCCAGCAGTTTAGAGGGTTCTTTCACAGATACGCAGTATTTT. Its protein product is CASSLEGSFTDTQYF.

In its sample, this clonotype was seen many times. The chain carries TRBV4-3 and TRBJ2-1, with D unclear. Germline V CDR1 and CDR2: LGHNA, YSLEER. CDR3 length: 15 amino acids. V was cut by 0 bases and J by 7 bases, with 13 bases left in between. The CDR3 DNA sequence: TGCGCCAGCAGCCAAGATAATTTCCAAGGGAATGAGCAGTTCTTC. Translated, it gives CASSQDNFQGNEQFF.